Reported below is one T cell receptor beta chain. The antigen this receptor binds is unknown. Read coverage stops 3 residues before the CDR3 terminus; the germline J gene supplies the remainder. Every participant had a single incident cervical HPV16 infection, and women with prevalent HPV16 infections were excluded. Cervical HPV DNA was detected with MY09/MY11 PCR, and genotyping was done with dot-blot hybridization. Roughly 16 mL of heparinized blood were centrifuged, and the buffy coat was split into aliquots, frozen at -30 degrees C, and then kept at -80 degrees C. QIAGEN kits were used to extract genomic DNA from the buffy coat specimens. The sample comes from a study of T cells in women clearing cervical HPV infection listed by TCRdb under 2018. At the level of the whole study: The cases were about 27 women with histologically confirmed HPV16-related CIN3 or worse, and 2 of these cases were invasive cancers. The controls were fewer than 30 women whose single incident HPV16 infection cleared within 12 months with no development of precancer or cancer. Blood from cases was collected at the visit where the lesion was first found, while blood from controls was collected once the infection could no longer be detected. For cases, the median interval between lesion detection and blood sampling was roughly 140 days, with an interquartile range of roughly 80 to 200 days. Since only a few of the women had HLA typing available, the possibility that HLA type was acting as a confounder could not be ruled out. An exploratory proof-of-principle case-control study, nested within the Guanacaste HPV Natural History Study in Costa Rica, was conducted to compare TCR repertoires across cervical HPV16 outcomes. Cases and controls were matched on year of sample collection and on age within five years. Cases had a median age of around 34 years compared with approximately 40 for controls, and baseline characteristics showed no significant differences between the groups. In the parent cohort, 9,000 to 13,000 women aged 18 or older were enrolled in Guanacaste, Costa Rica, during about 1993 to 1995 and were followed for 7 to 8 years. Five blinded duplicates per group were added as quality controls, so that approximately 60 samples were obtained: around 50 participants and some 10 replicates.

TCR beta CDR3 regions were amplified by multiplex PCR from an average of around 1,200 ng genomic DNA per sample using the immunoSEQ assay. Primer bias was corrected in the assay by using a complete synthetic TCR repertoire to establish an amplification baseline. The amplicons were sequenced on the Illumina platform. Turning to the authors' computational methods: Sequences were error-corrected by clustering with frequency ratios and a modified nearest-neighbor algorithm and were then analyzed in the immunoSEQ Analyzer with IMGT gene definitions. At each rarefaction depth, TCR richness and evenness were averaged over 20 rarefaction repeats, and samples with fewer sequences than the depth were excluded. Relative abundances of V, D and J genes were compared between groups using Wilcoxon rank sum tests, with FDR correction applied. An intraclass correlation of 90% to 97% for TCR richness and an average of about 73% across 65 to 70 gene segments were obtained from the blinded duplicates. This immuneACCESS table, as held by TCRdb, lists in-frame sequences with V and J called but not all clones. Of the missing ones, under half trace to an unresolved V gene in checked studies; the others have no known cause. The D gene and trimming were derived from the DNA, and the V and J assignments and clone size from that table. The table for this sample lists around 29,000 clones. The leading ten clones occupy 2.5% to 3% of the sample.

V loses 0 bases, J loses 4 bases, and the germline ends lie 9 bases apart. The CDR3 holds 13 amino acids from the cysteine to the phenylalanine. The CDR3 was read in part: 30 bases, with the frame set at base 1. CDR1 DFQATT and CDR2 SNEGSKA are derived from the germline V gene (reference sequence). What the study reported, not specific to this receptor: Whether associations preceded infection or resulted from infection could not be shown with the cross-sectional design, and effector/memory subsets and HPV-specific T cells were not isolated. Random forest classifiers combining richness and V gene abundances distinguished cases from controls with an estimated AUC of more than 0.8. TCR repertoire richness was significantly higher in CIN3+ cases than in controls across sequencing depths, while evenness did not differ. Because the number of T cells per sample was unknown, the richness differences could reflect varying T-cell content rather than repertoire biology. Cases had lower TRBV6-7 relative abundance than controls (approximately 0.11% versus 0.16%; Bonferroni P = 0.0008).

The sequencing sample was made of blood buffy coat. The TCR comes from a woman aged 18-70 years with a cervical HPV16 infection that either progressed to CIN3+ or cleared (not recorded which). The chain was built from TRBV20-1 and TRBJ2-5; the D gene is perhaps TRBD1, on 5 matching bases. The part of the CDR3 DNA that was read is TGCAGTGCTAGAGACAGGGTTATAGAGACC. Its translation reads: CSARDRVIET. The whole CDR3 protein is CSARDRVIETQYF.